Detailed here is one TCR beta chain. No antigen is known for it. This sample stems from a study of tumor-infiltrating lymphocytes in primary liver carcinoma. Study overall: Primary liver carcinomas in the patients were surgically resected. Patients, male and female, were 30 to 69 years old.

From about 490 ng of total RNA, TCR beta-specific cDNA was reverse-transcribed using a constant-region primer. Sequencing libraries for TCR beta derived from three nested multiplex PCR rounds that used slightly modified ARM-PCR. Forward primers for TRBV1-TRBV30 and a C-beta reverse primer served the first two PCR rounds, at about 10 cycles each. TCRdb recomputed calls from the multiplex PCR reads with MiXCR, one row per CDR3 protein. In the table there are approximately 320,000 distinct CDR3 sequences, nearly 60% of which are singletons. CDR3 length equals 13 residues. Whole-study results and caveats: The 250 largest clones made up significantly more of tumor than blood repertoires (p = 0.039).

Germline DNA was also extracted, while the blood RNA originated from unsorted whole blood. The chain has TRBV21-1 and TRBJ2-7. TRBV21-1 is classified as a pseudogene. This sequence was found in a woman aged 25 to 45 with primary liver carcinoma and hepatitis B virus infection. Sequenced input: peripheral blood. The CDR3 reads CASSKLGVDEQYF. The DNA for the CDR3 is TGTGCCAGCAGCAAACTAGGAGTTGACGAGCAGTACTTC.